This TCR beta chain is from a study of T cell responses to AZD1222 COVID-19 vaccine. Study-level points and caveats: Vaccine-associated CD4 TCRs ranged over spike, dominating at 160-218 and 743-854. Females outnumbered males among donors, who were mostly white British; clonal diversity was possibly underestimated.

As for this clone: Its target is not known. Other DNA sequences in this specimen translate into the identical CDR3.

Data came from immunoSEQ multiplex PCR; TCRdb stores just in-frame clones and leaves some out. The sample lists over 110,000 clones; 85% to 90% were seen once. Between the trimmed V and J ends, which lost 6 bases and 1 base, there was a span of 10 bases. The germline CDR1 and CDR2 sequences are LNHDA and SQIVND (reference sequence). The CDR3 extends over 14 amino acids. This sample comprised peripheral blood, obtained 28 days after the second AZD1222 dose. V is TRBV19 and J is TRBJ1-5; possibly TRBD1 for D (6 bases). This clonotype was obtained from an adult who received the AZD1222 COVID-19 vaccine. CDR3 loop: CASSVQGSNQPQHF. Here the CDR3 DNA reads TGTGCCAGTAGCGTACAGGGCAGCAATCAGCCCCAGCATTTT.